Listed below are T cell receptor beta chains from one sample, sequenced in a study of radiotherapy plus CTLA-4 blockade in lung cancer. TCRdb's table, derived via immunoSEQ multiplex PCR, lists solely in-frame clones and lacks some. This sample has about 73,000 clones; around 86% occur once, and the top ten carry 35% to 50%. The sequenced sample was peripheral blood, obtained from a patient treated with radiotherapy plus ipilimumab. Source of these receptors: a human donor with non-small cell lung cancer that progressed on radiotherapy plus ipilimumab. The CDR3 runs from the conserved cysteine through the conserved F or W. The order of the fields is D gene, V gene, clone size, J gene, CDR3 DNA, CDR3 protein. The D gene is left open where the match is weak. Some rows mark clone size as missing; the rest say once, few, many or name a class of expanded clone.

d_gene: TRBD2
v_gene: TRBV27
abundance: .
j_gene: TRBJ2-2
CDR3nt: TGTGCCAGCACACTAGCGGGAGAGGTCACCGGGGAGCTGTTTTTT
CDR3aa: CASTLAGEVTGELFF

d_gene: .
v_gene: TRBV18
abundance: .
j_gene: TRBJ2-1
CDR3nt: TGTGCCAGCTCATTAACCAGGGACAATGAGCAGTTCTTC
CDR3aa: CASSLTRDNEQFF

d_gene: .
v_gene: TRBV28
abundance: .
j_gene: TRBJ1-5
CDR3nt: TGTGCCAGCAGCTCCTACAGGGACCATCAGCCCCAGCATTTT
CDR3aa: CASSSYRDHQPQHF

d_gene: .
v_gene: TRBV30
abundance: once
j_gene: TRBJ1-2
CDR3nt: TGTGCCTGGAGTGTAAGAGCCCCTGGACGATTAGGGTATGGCTACACCTTC
CDR3aa: CAWSVRAPGRLGYGYTF

d_gene: .
v_gene: TRBV2
abundance: few
j_gene: TRBJ1-3
CDR3nt: TGTGCCAGCAGTGACAGATCTGGAAACACCATATATTTT
CDR3aa: CASSDRSGNTIYF

d_gene: TRBD2
v_gene: TRBV27
abundance: few
j_gene: TRBJ2-7
CDR3nt: TGTGCCAGCAGTTTGGGGACTAGCGGGAACTCCTACGAGCAGTACTTC
CDR3aa: CASSLGTSGNSYEQYF

d_gene: .
v_gene: TRBV5-6
abundance: .
j_gene: TRBJ2-1
CDR3nt: TGTGCCAGCAGCTTCGTGTCGGGGAATGAGCAGTTCTTC
CDR3aa: CASSFVSGNEQFF

d_gene: TRBD2
v_gene: TRBV7-3
abundance: few
j_gene: TRBJ2-3
CDR3nt: TGTGCCAGCAGCTTGACTAGCGGGAGCACAGATACGCAGTATTTT
CDR3aa: CASSLTSGSTDTQYF

d_gene: .
v_gene: TRBV2
abundance: .
j_gene: TRBJ2-3
CDR3nt: TGTGCCAGCAAAGGTGTATCTGGCGGCACAGATACGCAGTATTTT
CDR3aa: CASKGVSGGTDTQYF

d_gene: .
v_gene: TRBV27
abundance: .
j_gene: TRBJ2-6
CDR3nt: TGTGCCAGCACCACTGGGGCCAACGTCCTGACTTTC
CDR3aa: CASTTGANVLTF

d_gene: .
v_gene: TRBV10-3
abundance: .
j_gene: TRBJ1-5
CDR3nt: TGTGCCATCAGTGAGGTTATCAATCAGCCCCAGCATTTT
CDR3aa: CAISEVINQPQHF

d_gene: .
v_gene: TRBV4-1
abundance: few
j_gene: TRBJ1-1
CDR3nt: TGCGCCAGCAGCCAAGAAATGAACCTAGGGGCTGAAGCTTTCTTT
CDR3aa: CASSQEMNLGAEAFF

d_gene: TRBD2
v_gene: TRBV5-4
abundance: once
j_gene: TRBJ2-4
CDR3nt: TGTGCCAGCAGCTTAAGACTAGCGGGGAGCAAAAACATTCAGTACTTC
CDR3aa: CASSLRLAGSKNIQYF

d_gene: .
v_gene: TRBV2
abundance: .
j_gene: TRBJ1-1
CDR3nt: TGTGCCAGCAACCTAAAAATCGGCACTGAAGCTTTCTTT
CDR3aa: CASNLKIGTEAFF

d_gene: TRBD2
v_gene: TRBV4-1
abundance: .
j_gene: TRBJ2-2
CDR3nt: TGCGCCAGCAGGCGGACTAGCGGGAGGGGAACCGGGGAGCTGTTTTTT
CDR3aa: CASRRTSGRGTGELFF

d_gene: TRBD2
v_gene: TRBV28
abundance: .
j_gene: TRBJ2-7
CDR3nt: TGTGCCAGCAGCCTAGCGGATTACGAGCAGTACTTC
CDR3aa: CASSLADYEQYF

d_gene: TRBD1
v_gene: TRBV6-5
abundance: once
j_gene: TRBJ2-3
CDR3nt: TGTGCCAGCAGTTACTTACCGGGACAGGGGATGGATACGCAGTATTTT
CDR3aa: CASSYLPGQGMDTQYF

d_gene: .
v_gene: TRBV2
abundance: .
j_gene: TRBJ2-3
CDR3nt: TGTGCCAGCACGGGACCCCGCAGCACAGATACGCAGTATTTT
CDR3aa: CASTGPRSTDTQYF

d_gene: TRBD1
v_gene: TRBV5-4
abundance: .
j_gene: TRBJ2-2
CDR3nt: TGTGCCAGCAGTCAGGGGGTGGACACCGGGGAGCTGTTTTTT
CDR3aa: CASSQGVDTGELFF

d_gene: TRBD1
v_gene: TRBV6-5
abundance: .
j_gene: TRBJ2-1
CDR3nt: TGTGCCAGCAGTGTGGACAGGGCCACCCTGGGGCAGTTCTTC
CDR3aa: CASSVDRATLGQFF

d_gene: .
v_gene: TRBV6-5
abundance: .
j_gene: TRBJ1-1
CDR3nt: TGTGCCAGCAGTTACCACCAGGGGAATCATGATGCTTTCTTT
CDR3aa: CASSYHQGNHDAFF

d_gene: TRBD2
v_gene: TRBV2
abundance: .
j_gene: TRBJ2-5
CDR3nt: TGTGCCAGCAGTGGGGGTAGCGGGAGGCACGAGACCCAGTACTTC
CDR3aa: CASSGGSGRHETQYF

d_gene: TRBD1
v_gene: TRBV28
abundance: .
j_gene: TRBJ1-3
CDR3nt: TGTGCCAGCACGGGACAGCGCTCTGGAAACACCATATATTTT
CDR3aa: CASTGQRSGNTIYF

d_gene: .
v_gene: TRBV27
abundance: .
j_gene: TRBJ2-2
CDR3nt: TGTGCCAGCAGCCCTGTCTTGACCGCCTCGAGAGGGGAGCTGTTTTTT
CDR3aa: CASSPVLTASRGELFF

d_gene: .
v_gene: TRBV29-1
abundance: .
j_gene: TRBJ2-1
CDR3nt: TGCAGCGTTGAAGCGACAGTGGGTGAGCAGTTCTTC
CDR3aa: CSVEATVGEQFF

d_gene: TRBD1
v_gene: TRBV7-2
abundance: .
j_gene: TRBJ2-4
CDR3nt: TGTGCCAGCAGCTTAGGGGCTACAGGGGCGTTAGCCAAAAACATTCAGTACTTC
CDR3aa: CASSLGATGALAKNIQYF

d_gene: .
v_gene: TRBV18
abundance: .
j_gene: TRBJ2-4
CDR3nt: TGTGCCAGCTCACCTCAGAGAGAGGTGACAAAAAACATTCAGTACTTC
CDR3aa: CASSPQREVTKNIQYF

d_gene: .
v_gene: TRBV7-9
abundance: .
j_gene: TRBJ1-5
CDR3nt: TGTGCCAGCAGCCCGGTGGGGGGCAATCAGCCCCAGCATTTT
CDR3aa: CASSPVGGNQPQHF

d_gene: .
v_gene: TRBV30
abundance: .
j_gene: TRBJ2-1
CDR3nt: TGTGCCTGGAGTGTAGGGACTGCTCAGTTCTTC
CDR3aa: CAWSVGTAQFF

d_gene: .
v_gene: TRBV7-6
abundance: .
j_gene: TRBJ2-5
CDR3nt: TGTGCCAGCAGCTCCTCTGAGACCCAGTACTTC
CDR3aa: CASSSSETQYF

d_gene: .
v_gene: TRBV14
abundance: few
j_gene: TRBJ2-7
CDR3nt: TGTGCCAGCAGTAAGTTGACCTACGAGCAGTACTTC
CDR3aa: CASSKLTYEQYF

d_gene: .
v_gene: TRBV6-1
abundance: .
j_gene: TRBJ2-7
CDR3nt: TGTGCCAGCAGTGAAAGGACGGTGTACTCCTACGAGCAGTACTTC
CDR3aa: CASSERTVYSYEQYF

d_gene: .
v_gene: TRBV7-3
abundance: .
j_gene: TRBJ1-1
CDR3nt: TGTGCCAGCAGCATTCACCAGGGGAACACTGAAGCTTTCTTT
CDR3aa: CASSIHQGNTEAFF

d_gene: .
v_gene: TRBV6-5
abundance: .
j_gene: TRBJ2-5
CDR3nt: TGTGCCAGCAGTTACTCGATGCCGGCTCAAGAGACCCAGTACTTC
CDR3aa: CASSYSMPAQETQYF

d_gene: TRBD2
v_gene: TRBV30
abundance: .
j_gene: TRBJ2-3
CDR3nt: TGTGCCTGGACTGTTAGCGGGTTCACAGATACGCAGTATTTT
CDR3aa: CAWTVSGFTDTQYF

d_gene: TRBD2
v_gene: TRBV18
abundance: .
j_gene: TRBJ2-3
CDR3nt: TGTGCCAGCTCACCACAGACTAGCGGGATTTCAGATACGCAGTATTTT
CDR3aa: CASSPQTSGISDTQYF

d_gene: .
v_gene: TRBV28
abundance: .
j_gene: TRBJ2-4
CDR3nt: TGTGCCAGCAGTCCATGGGTCCAGCGGAGAGCCAAAAACATTCAGTACTTC
CDR3aa: CASSPWVQRRAKNIQYF

d_gene: .
v_gene: TRBV6-4
abundance: .
j_gene: TRBJ1-5
CDR3nt: TGTGCCAGCAGCTCGGGGCCCAATCAGCCCCAGCATTTT
CDR3aa: CASSSGPNQPQHF

d_gene: .
v_gene: TRBV9
abundance: .
j_gene: TRBJ2-3
CDR3nt: TGTGCCAGCAGCGTACTCGGGACTTCAAAAAGGCTGGATACGCAGTATTTT
CDR3aa: CASSVLGTSKRLDTQYF

d_gene: .
v_gene: TRBV4-1
abundance: .
j_gene: TRBJ2-3
CDR3nt: TGCGCCAGCAGCCACGTTGACCGGAGCACAGATACGCAGTATTTT
CDR3aa: CASSHVDRSTDTQYF

d_gene: .
v_gene: TRBV29-1
abundance: .
j_gene: TRBJ2-5
CDR3nt: TGCAGCGTTGAAGCGGGGAACGATGAGGAGACCCAGTACTTC
CDR3aa: CSVEAGNDEETQYF

d_gene: TRBD2
v_gene: TRBV19
abundance: .
j_gene: TRBJ2-7
CDR3nt: TGTGCCAGTAGTATGGGGAGGGGTGACTACGAGCAGTACTTC
CDR3aa: CASSMGRGDYEQYF

d_gene: TRBD2
v_gene: TRBV29-1
abundance: .
j_gene: TRBJ2-1
CDR3nt: TGCAGCGTTGAATCGCTTGCGGGAGGGCCTTCAAATGAGCAGTTCTTC
CDR3aa: CSVESLAGGPSNEQFF